These 14 T cell receptor beta chains share one sample of origin, sequenced in a study of cytomegalovirus exposure and HLA in healthy donors. Assay: immunoSEQ multiplex PCR; the TCRdb copy retains only in-frame clones and omits some. Here the sample spans about 160,000 clones, roughly nine tenths being singletons. What was sequenced was PBMCs. The receptors stem from a woman aged 18-29 years in good health and CMV-seropositive.

V usage is TRBV6-6 and J usage is TRBJ1-2; TRBD1 matches at 7 bases. V was pared by 1 base and J by 8 bases, with 13 bases of the junction left unmatched. Germline V lookup: CDR1 MNHNY, CDR2 SVGAGI (reference sequence). The CDR3 length is 16 residues. CDR3 nucleotides: TGTGCCAGCAGTTACTTGTCCCGAGGACAGGACGGGGGCTACACCTTC. It yields the protein CASSYLSRGQDGGYTF.

This chain joins TRBV15 and TRBJ1-1, with 11 bases lining up with TRBD1. Losses at the gene ends were 0 bases for V and 6 bases for J; bases not matched to a gene: 3. Germline V gene data show CDR1 as LNHNV and CDR2 as YYDKDF (reference sequence). There are 15 residues in the CDR3. CDR3 sequence: CATSRDRTGGSEAFF. DNA of the CDR3: TGTGCCACCAGCAGAGACCGGACAGGGGGCTCTGAAGCTTTCTTT.

The genes are TRBV19 and TRBJ2-7, with TRBD2 matching 8 bases. The CDR3 extends over 14 amino acids. V shed 5 bases, J shed 6 bases, and the junction held 9 bases outside the gene matches. The V gene's germline CDR1 is LNHDA and CDR2 SQIVND (reference sequence). The CDR3 is CASSARGAPGEQYF. In nucleotides, the CDR3 is TGTGCCAGTAGTGCGCGGGGGGCCCCAGGCGAGCAGTACTTC.

This clone was found once. The J gene is TRBJ1-4, the V gene TRBV27; the match to TRBD1 covers 11 bases. V shed 3 bases and J 2 bases; nucleotides not matched to a gene: 8. The CDR3 has 18 residues. From germline, CDR1 is MNHEY and CDR2 SMNVEV (reference sequence). The CDR3 coding sequence is TGTGCCAGCAGTTTGCTCGGGACAGGGGGGGGGACTAATGAAAAACTGTTTTTT. The encoded protein is CASSLLGTGGGTNEKLFF.

The chain couples TRBV5-1 to TRBJ2-3; TRBD1 agrees at 8 bases. The germline CDR1 and CDR2 sequences are SGHRS and YFSETQ. This CDR3 has 17 amino acids. V was pared by 5 bases and J by 0 bases, with 11 bases of the junction left unmatched. The CDR3 region is CASRIRTTGESTDTQYF. CDR3 nucleotide sequence: TGCGCCAGCAGGATTAGAACGACAGGGGAGAGCACAGATACGCAGTATTTT.

Here the CDR3 reads CASSPDRGGAYEQYF. The CDR3 nucleotides read TGCGCCAGCAGCCCCGACAGGGGGGGAGCCTACGAGCAGTACTTC. The chain combines TRBV5-1 with TRBJ2-7; 9 bases fit TRBD1. The CDR3 has 15 residues. Trimming cost V 4 bases and J 2 bases; bases outside gene matches: 7. Looked up from germline, CDR1 is SGHRS and CDR2 is YFSETQ. The full variable domain, in which reference TRBV5-1 and TRBJ2-7 provide the parts outside the CDR3, is KAGVTQTPRYLIKTRGQQVTLSCSPISGHRSVSWYQQTPGQGLQFLFEYFSETQRNKGNFPGRFSGRQFSNSRSEMNVSTLELGDSALYLCASSPDRGGAYEQYFGPGTRLTVT.

The chain is built from TRBV19 and TRBJ1-1; TRBD1 agrees at 8 bases. The CDR3 runs to 15 residues. The J segment lost 1 base and the V segment lost 8 bases, leaving 9 bases of the junction unmatched. Germline CDR1 and CDR2: LNHDA and SQIVND (reference sequence). Written as DNA, the CDR3 is TGTGCCAGTCGTGGGTACAGGGGGACGAACACTGAAGCTTTCTTT. Translating it yields CASRGYRGTNTEAFF. Together with reference TRBV19 and TRBJ1-1, the CDR3 gives the full variable domain: DGGITQSPKYLFRKEGQNVTLSCEQNLNHDAMYWYRQDPGQGLRLIYYSQIVNDFQKGDIAEGYSVSREKKESFPLTVTSAQKNPTAFYLCASRGYRGTNTEAFFGQGTRLTVV.

The rearrangement uses TRBV7-9 and TRBJ2-2; tentatively, D is TRBD2 (6 bases). This CDR3 contains 14 residues. Germline V gene sequence: CDR1 SEHNR, CDR2 FQNEAQ (reference sequence). The V and J ends lost 10 bases and 2 bases respectively, with 14 bases between them. CDR3 residues: CAKSGTYNTGELFF. The CDR3, as DNA: TGTGCCAAGTCGGGGACTTATAACACCGGGGAGCTGTTTTTT.

V usage is TRBV7-2 and J usage is TRBJ2-2; 7 nucleotides align to TRBD1. CDR3 length equals 15 residues. Losses at the gene ends were 3 bases for V and 4 bases for J; bases not matched to a gene: 5. CDR1 is SGHTA and CDR2 is FQGNSA in the germline V gene. The CDR3 nucleotides are TGTGCCAGCAGCTTGTCAGGGGGTGGCACCGGGGAGCTGTTTTTT. Translating gives CASSLSGGGTGELFF.

The CDR3 reads CASGQGNTGELFF. DNA of the CDR3: TGCGCCAGTGGACAGGGGAACACCGGGGAGCTGTTTTTT. This chain links TRBV5-1 with TRBJ2-2, with TRBD1 identical over 8 bases. CDR3 size: 13 residues. J was trimmed by 1 base and V by 8 bases; bases with no gene match: 1. Germline CDR1 and CDR2: SGHRS and YFSETQ.

The chain carries TRBV19 and TRBJ1-2; perhaps TRBD1 as D (5 bases). Trimming shortened V by 4 bases and J by 7 bases, and 10 bases separated the two germline ends. CDR1 is LNHDA and CDR2 is SQIVND in the germline V gene (reference sequence). The CDR3 is 12 amino acids. The CDR3, as DNA: TGTGCCAGTAGTACCGCAGGGCTTGGCTACACCTTC. Translation: CASSTAGLGYTF.

This chain connects TRBV6-5 to TRBJ1-1; TRBD1 is a possible D gene (6 bases). V lost 0 bases to trimming and J lost 3 bases, with 14 bases between them. The CDR3 is made up of 16 amino acids. From germline, CDR1 is MNHEY and CDR2 SVGAGI. The CDR3 DNA is TGTGCCAGCAGTTACTCGATTTTAGGGGGTCACACTGAAGCTTTCTTT. Residues: CASSYSILGGHTEAFF.

The chain uses TRBV15 and TRBJ2-5, with 7 bases aligning to TRBD2. With 5 bases clipped from V and 4 bases from J, the junction kept 7 bases outside the gene matches. The CDR3 spans 14 residues. CDR1 is LNHNV and CDR2 is YYDKDF in the germline V gene (reference sequence). CDR3 in amino acids: CATSPSERGETQYF. For the CDR3, the DNA is TGTGCCACCAGCCCGTCTGAGCGGGGAGAGACCCAGTACTTC.

This sequence joins TRBV6-5 and TRBJ1-1, with TRBD1 as a possible D gene (5 bases). The CDR3 is 13 residues long. CDR1 and CDR2 (germline): MNHEY, SVGAGI. The V end was cut by 3 bases, the J end by 4 bases, with 9 bases between. The CDR3 loop reads CASSYRGSTEAFF. CDR3 nucleotides: TGTGCCAGCAGTTATAGGGGAAGCACTGAAGCTTTCTTT.